Following are 11 T cell receptor beta chains from one sample sequenced in a study of blood T cells in healthy people across ages. A second PCR, run for roughly 6 to 11 cycles, used a sample-barcoded 5' primer plus a J-beta primer mix. TCRdb processed the 5' RACE reads anew with MiXCR; each CDR3 protein has one entry. The table lists 1.5 million to 2 million distinct CDR3 sequences, 28% of them singletons. Sequenced sample: blood. All receptors derive from a woman in her 30s in good health.

A few counts support this clonotype. The chain joins TRBV12-3 or TRBV12-4 to TRBJ1-1; D uncertain. V was clipped by 6 bases and J by 6 bases, with 17 bases between them. The CDR3 consists of 14 residues. Here the CDR3 DNA reads TGTGCCAGCAGGGCGGGTCTCGGGATTGCTGAAGCTTTCTTT. Protein product: CASRAGLGIAEAFF.

The DNA of the CDR3 is TGCAGTGCTAGAGATCGCAGACGACAGTCCTACGAGCAGTACTTC. Protein product: CSARDRRRQSYEQYF. The chain has TRBV20-1 and TRBJ2-7; the D gene is possibly TRBD1 (5 bases). The CDR3 runs 15 residues. Germline CDR1 is DFQATT and CDR2 is SNEGSKA (reference sequence). Trimming removed 0 bases at V and 1 base at J, with 13 bases between.

J is TRBJ2-4 and V is TRBV27, with 8 bases identical to TRBD1. The DNA matches TRBJ2-7 better at its end, which makes the J call doubtful. Per the germline V gene, CDR1 is MNHEY and CDR2 is SMNVEV (reference sequence). This CDR3 is built from 17 residues. CDR3 coding DNA: TGTGCCAGCAGTTCCTCACAGGGGGGCCAGGGGAGTTACGAGCAGTACTTC. Translating gives CASSSSQGGQGSYEQYF.

The gene calls are TRBV7-6 and TRBJ2-1, with D possibly TRBD2 on 6 matching bases. Trimming left V 4 bases short and J 0 bases short, with 10 bases between. This CDR3 is built from 15 residues. Germline V gene lookup returns CDR1 SGHVS and CDR2 FNYEAQ. CDR3 amino acids: CASSWDLRSYNEQFF. The CDR3 bases are TGTGCCAGCAGCTGGGACTTACGCTCCTACAATGAGCAGTTCTTC. The variable domain in full, with the rest retrieved from reference TRBV7-6 and TRBJ2-1, is GAGVSQSPRYKVTKRGQDVALRCDPISGHVSLYWYRQALGQGPEFLTYFNYEAQQDKSGLPNDRFSAERPEGSISTLTIQRTEQRDSAMYRCASSWDLRSYNEQFFGPGTRLTVL.

This clonotype was observed once. The germline gene is not matched at one end of the junction; a read error may be the cause. The rearrangement uses TRBV6-2 or TRBV6-3 and TRBJ2-5, with D perhaps matching TRBD2 (6 bases). Per germline, CDR1 MNHEY and CDR2 SVGEGT. The CDR3 extends over 20 amino acids. CDR3 amino acids: CTSSYFYTGRDARDQETQYF. DNA of the CDR3: TGTACCAGCAGTTACTTCTATACTGGGCGGGACGCACGGGACCAAGAGACCCAGTACTTC.

Worth noting for this clonotype: One base away lies a much larger clone, so this may be a sequencing read error. V gene TRBV5-1 combines with J gene TRBJ2-5, with 7 nucleotides matching TRBD1. V was clipped by 2 bases and J by 11 bases; unmatched bases: 39. This CDR3 comprises 23 residues. Per the germline V gene, CDR1 is SGHRS and CDR2 is YFSETQ. The CDR3 spells CASSLRSQRPGQTEATDWNEQYF. CDR3 in DNA: TGCGCCAGCAGCTTACGGAGCCAGCGACCGGGACAGACCGAAGCTACAGACTGGAATGAGCAGTACTTC. Using reference TRBV5-1 and TRBJ2-5 for the parts outside the CDR3, the full variable domain is KAGVTQTPRYLIKTRGQQVTLSCSPISGHRSVSWYQQTPGQGLQFLFEYFSETQRNKGNFPGRFSGRQFSNSRSEMNVSTLELGDSALYLCASSLRSQRPGQTEATDWNEQYFGPGTRLLVL.

This clonotype was counted only a few times. At one end the junction does not follow the germline gene, possibly because of a read error. This rearrangement joins TRBV5-4 to TRBJ2-7; no reliable D call. This CDR3 is built from 14 residues. Germline assignment: CDR1 SGHNT and CDR2 YYREEE (reference sequence). In DNA form, the CDR3 reads TGTGCCAGCAGCCTTGTTCCCTCGTCCTACGGGCAGTACTTC. Amino acid sequence: CASSLVPSSYGQYF. Combining the CDR3 with reference TRBV5-4 and TRBJ2-7 gives the whole variable domain ETGVTQSPTHLIKTRGQQVTLRCSSQSGHNTVSWYQQALGQGPQFIFQYYREEENGRGNFPPRFSGLQFPNYSSELNVNALELDDSALYLCASSLVPSSYGQYFGPGTRLTVT.

This rearrangement joins TRBV5-4 to TRBJ2-4, with D possibly TRBD2 on 6 matching bases. The CDR3 covers 14 residues. CDR1 and CDR2 (germline): SGHNT, YYREEE (reference sequence). With 0 bases removed from V and 13 bases from J, the gap between germline ends came to 17 bases. In DNA form, the CDR3 reads TGTGCCAGCAGCTTGGATCAAGCCGTCCGGGAGCAGTACTTC. Translation gives CASSLDQAVREQYF.

The rearrangement links TRBV5-1 to TRBJ2-2; no clear D. The V gene lost 4 bases and the J gene lost 0 bases, with 10 bases spanning the gap. The CDR3 length is 15 residues. The V gene's germline CDR1 is SGHRS and CDR2 YFSETQ. In nucleotides, the CDR3 is TGCGCCAGCAGCGATTCACGCACGAACACCGGGGAGCTGTTTTTT. Translated, it gives CASSDSRTNTGELFF.

This clonotype was counted ten times or more. The V gene is TRBV20-1, the J gene TRBJ1-6; D ambiguous. This CDR3 is built from 16 residues. The ends were cut back, 1 base at V and 3 bases at J, with 13 bases in the middle. Per germline, CDR1 DFQATT and CDR2 SNEGSKA (reference sequence). CDR3 protein: CSARVGGSNYNSPLHF. The CDR3 nucleotides are TGCAGTGCTAGAGTCGGAGGGAGCAACTATAATTCACCCCTCCACTTT.

As to this clonotype: Since a much larger clone is just one base distant, this may be a read error. This rearrangement joins TRBV18 to TRBJ2-4; D gene unclear. V shed 3 bases and J shed 13 bases, with 19 bases lying between them. Germline assignment: CDR1 KGHSH and CDR2 LQKENI. This CDR3 is built from 14 residues. Here the CDR3 reads CASSPGGTYNEQYF. The CDR3, as DNA: TGTGCCAGCTCACCCGGCGGAACCTACAATGAGCAGTACTTC.